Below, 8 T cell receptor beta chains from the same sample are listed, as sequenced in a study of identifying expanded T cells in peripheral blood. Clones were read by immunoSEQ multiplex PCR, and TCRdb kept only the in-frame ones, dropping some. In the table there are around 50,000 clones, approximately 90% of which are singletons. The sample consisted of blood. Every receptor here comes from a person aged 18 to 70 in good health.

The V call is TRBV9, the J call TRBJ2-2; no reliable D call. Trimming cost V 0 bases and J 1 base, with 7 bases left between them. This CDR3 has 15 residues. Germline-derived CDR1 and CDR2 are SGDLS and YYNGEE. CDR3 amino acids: CASSVGVMNTGELFF. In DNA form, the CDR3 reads TGTGCCAGCAGCGTAGGGGTTATGAACACCGGGGAGCTGTTTTTT.

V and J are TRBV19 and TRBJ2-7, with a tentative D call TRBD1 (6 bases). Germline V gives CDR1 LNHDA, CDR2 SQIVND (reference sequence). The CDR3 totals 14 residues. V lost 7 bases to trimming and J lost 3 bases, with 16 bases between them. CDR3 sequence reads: CASTACGQYYEQYF. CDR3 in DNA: TGTGCCAGTACGGCGTGTGGACAGTACTACGAGCAGTACTTC.

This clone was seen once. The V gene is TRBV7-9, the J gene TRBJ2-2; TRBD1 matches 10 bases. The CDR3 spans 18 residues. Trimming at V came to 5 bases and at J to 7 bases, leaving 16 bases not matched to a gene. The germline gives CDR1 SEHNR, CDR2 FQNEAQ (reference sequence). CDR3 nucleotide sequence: TGTGCCAGCAGCCCCAACCTCGTCCGGGACAGGGGTGTCGGGGAGCTGTTTTTT. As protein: CASSPNLVRDRGVGELFF.

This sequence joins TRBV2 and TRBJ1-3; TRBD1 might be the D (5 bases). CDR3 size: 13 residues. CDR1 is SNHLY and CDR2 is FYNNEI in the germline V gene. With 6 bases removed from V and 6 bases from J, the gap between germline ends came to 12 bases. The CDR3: CASSGAYLNTIYF. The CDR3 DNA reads TGTGCCAGCAGCGGGGCTTATTTAAACACCATATATTTT.

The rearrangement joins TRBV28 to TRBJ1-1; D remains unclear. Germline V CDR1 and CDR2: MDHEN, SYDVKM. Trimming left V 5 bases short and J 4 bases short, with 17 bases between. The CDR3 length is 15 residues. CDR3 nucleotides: TGTGCCAGCAGTGACCCCCGAGGTGAAAGCACTGAAGCTTTCTTT. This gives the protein CASSDPRGESTEAFF.

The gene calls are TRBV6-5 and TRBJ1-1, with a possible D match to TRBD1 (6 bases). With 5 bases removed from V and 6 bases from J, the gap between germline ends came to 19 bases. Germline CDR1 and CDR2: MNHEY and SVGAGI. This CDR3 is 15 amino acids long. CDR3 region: CASSQDRSLVSEAFF. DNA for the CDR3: TGTGCCAGCAGTCAAGACAGGAGTTTGGTATCTGAAGCTTTCTTT.

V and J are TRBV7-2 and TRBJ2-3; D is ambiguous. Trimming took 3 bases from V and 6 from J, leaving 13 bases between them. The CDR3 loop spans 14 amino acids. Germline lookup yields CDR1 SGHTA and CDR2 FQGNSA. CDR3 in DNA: TGTGCCAGCAGCTTGCTAGGTCGTGGGGATACGCAGTATTTT. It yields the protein CASSLLGRGDTQYF.

This CDR3 is CASSLDTANYGYTF. For the CDR3, the DNA is TGTGCCAGCAGCTTAGATACAGCAAACTATGGCTACACCTTC. The V gene is TRBV7-2, the J gene TRBJ1-2; D unclear. The CDR3 is 14 residues long. Trimming removed 1 base at V and 2 bases at J, with 8 bases between. Germline values: CDR1 SGHTA, CDR2 FQGNSA. Together with reference TRBV7-2 and TRBJ1-2, the CDR3 gives the full variable domain: GAGVSQSPSNKVTEKGKDVELRCDPISGHTALYWYRQSLGQGLEFLIYFQGNSAPDKSGLPSDRFSAERTGGSVSTLTIQRTQQEDSAVYLCASSLDTANYGYTFGSGTRLTVV.